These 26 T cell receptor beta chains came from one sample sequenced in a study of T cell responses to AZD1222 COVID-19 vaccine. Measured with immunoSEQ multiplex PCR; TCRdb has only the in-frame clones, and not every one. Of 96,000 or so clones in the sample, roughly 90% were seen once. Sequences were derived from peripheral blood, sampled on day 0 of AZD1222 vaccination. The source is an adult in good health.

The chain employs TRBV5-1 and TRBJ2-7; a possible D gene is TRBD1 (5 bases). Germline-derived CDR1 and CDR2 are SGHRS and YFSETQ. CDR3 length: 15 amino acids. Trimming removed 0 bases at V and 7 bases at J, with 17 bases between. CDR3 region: CASSLEGADPWEQYF. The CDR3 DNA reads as TGCGCCAGCAGCTTGGAAGGGGCAGACCCTTGGGAGCAGTACTTC.

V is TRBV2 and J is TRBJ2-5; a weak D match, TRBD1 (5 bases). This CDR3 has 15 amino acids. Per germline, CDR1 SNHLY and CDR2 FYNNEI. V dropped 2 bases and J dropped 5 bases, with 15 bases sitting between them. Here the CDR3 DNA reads TGTGCCAGCAGTGAAACGTCAGGGAAGGCGGAGACCCAGTACTTC. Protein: CASSETSGKAETQYF.

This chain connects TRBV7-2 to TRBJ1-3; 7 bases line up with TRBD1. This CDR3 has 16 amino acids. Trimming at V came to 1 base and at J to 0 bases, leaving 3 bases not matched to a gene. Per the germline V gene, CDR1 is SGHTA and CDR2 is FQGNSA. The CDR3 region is CASSLVSGGSGNTIYF. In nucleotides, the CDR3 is TGTGCCAGCAGCTTAGTTTCAGGGGGCTCTGGAAACACCATATATTTT.

CDR3 sequence (DNA): TGTGCCAGCAGCTCGCAGGGTTACGAGCAGTACTTC. This sequence encodes CASSSQGYEQYF. This chain links TRBV5-6 with TRBJ2-7; tentatively, D is TRBD1 (5 bases). Germline V gives CDR1 SGHDT, CDR2 YYEEEE. Trimming stripped 3 bases from V and 4 bases from J, with 8 bases between. There are 12 residues in the CDR3.

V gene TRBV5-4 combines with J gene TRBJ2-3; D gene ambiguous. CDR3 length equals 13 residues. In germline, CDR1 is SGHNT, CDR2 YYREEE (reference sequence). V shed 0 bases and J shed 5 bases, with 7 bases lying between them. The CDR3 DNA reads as TGTGCCAGCAGCTTGGTGGACGTAGATACGCAGTATTTT. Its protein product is CASSLVDVDTQYF.

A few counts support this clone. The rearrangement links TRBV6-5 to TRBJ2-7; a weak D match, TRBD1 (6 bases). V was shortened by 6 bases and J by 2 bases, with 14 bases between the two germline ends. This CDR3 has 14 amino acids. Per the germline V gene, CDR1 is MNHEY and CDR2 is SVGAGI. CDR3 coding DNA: TGTGCCAGCAGCAGACAGGCCCTCACCTACGAGCAGTACTTC. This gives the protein CASSRQALTYEQYF.

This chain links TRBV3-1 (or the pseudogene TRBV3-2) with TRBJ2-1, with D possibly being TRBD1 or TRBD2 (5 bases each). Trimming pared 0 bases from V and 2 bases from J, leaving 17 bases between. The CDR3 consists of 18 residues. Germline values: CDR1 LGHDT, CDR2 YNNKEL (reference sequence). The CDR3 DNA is TGTGCCAGCAGCCAAGACCCCGGGGCGAGCTCTCCCTACAATGAGCAGTTCTTC. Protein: CASSQDPGASSPYNEQFF.

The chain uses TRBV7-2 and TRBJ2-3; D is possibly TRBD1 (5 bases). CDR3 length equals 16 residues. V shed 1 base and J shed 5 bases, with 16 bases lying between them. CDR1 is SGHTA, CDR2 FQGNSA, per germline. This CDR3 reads CASSLESFQGRDTQYF. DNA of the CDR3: TGTGCCAGCAGCTTAGAAAGTTTCCAGGGTCGAGATACGCAGTATTTT.

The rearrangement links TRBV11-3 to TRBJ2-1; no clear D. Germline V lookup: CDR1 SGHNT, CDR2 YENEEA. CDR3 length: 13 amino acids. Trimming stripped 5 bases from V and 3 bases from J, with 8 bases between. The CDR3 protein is CASSLGVYNEQFF. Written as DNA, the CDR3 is TGTGCCAGCAGCCTTGGGGTCTACAATGAGCAGTTCTTC.

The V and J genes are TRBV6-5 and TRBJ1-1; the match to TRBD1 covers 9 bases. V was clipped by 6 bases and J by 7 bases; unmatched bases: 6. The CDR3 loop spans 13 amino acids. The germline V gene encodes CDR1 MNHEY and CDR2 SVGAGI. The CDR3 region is CASRDRGPVEAFF. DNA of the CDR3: TGTGCCAGCAGGGACAGGGGCCCTGTTGAAGCTTTCTTT.

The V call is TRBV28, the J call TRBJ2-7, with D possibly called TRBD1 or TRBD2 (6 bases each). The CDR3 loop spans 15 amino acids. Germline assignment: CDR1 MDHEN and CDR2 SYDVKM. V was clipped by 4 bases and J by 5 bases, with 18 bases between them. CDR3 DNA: TGTGCCAGCAGTTATTACCGGGGGCGGAGAAACGAGCAGTACTTC. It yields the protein CASSYYRGRRNEQYF. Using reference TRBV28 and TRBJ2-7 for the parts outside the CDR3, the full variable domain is DVKVTQSSRYLVKRTGEKVFLECVQDMDHENMFWYRQDPGLGLRLIYFSYDVKMKEKGDIPEGYSVSREKKERFSLILESASTNQTSMYLCASSYYRGRRNEQYFGPGTRLTVT.

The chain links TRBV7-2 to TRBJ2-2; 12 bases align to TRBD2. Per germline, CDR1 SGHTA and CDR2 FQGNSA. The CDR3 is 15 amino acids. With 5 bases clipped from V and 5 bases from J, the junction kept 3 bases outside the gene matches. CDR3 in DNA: TGTGCCAGCAGCGGACTAGCGGGACGGACCGGGGAGCTGTTTTTT. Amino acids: CASSGLAGRTGELFF.

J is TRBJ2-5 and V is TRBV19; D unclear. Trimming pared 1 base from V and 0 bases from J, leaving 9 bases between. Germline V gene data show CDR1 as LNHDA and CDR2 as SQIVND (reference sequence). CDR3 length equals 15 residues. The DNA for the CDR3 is TGTGCCAGTAGTATAGGAAGTTTGTACCAAGAGACCCAGTACTTC. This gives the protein CASSIGSLYQETQYF.

Written as DNA, the CDR3 is TGTGCCAGCAGCAGGGGGCTCAGGTATGAGCAGTTCTTC. Its protein product is CASSRGLRYEQFF. The chain combines TRBV27 with TRBJ2-1, with 8 bases lining up with TRBD1. There are 13 residues in the CDR3. The V gene end was trimmed by 6 bases and the J gene end by 8 bases; junction bases not matched to a gene: 6. Germline V gene lookup returns CDR1 MNHEY and CDR2 SMNVEV (reference sequence).

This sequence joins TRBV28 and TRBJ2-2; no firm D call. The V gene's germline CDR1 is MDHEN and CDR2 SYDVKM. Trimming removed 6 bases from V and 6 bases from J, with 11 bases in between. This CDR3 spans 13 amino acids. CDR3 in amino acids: CASSPRTAGELFF. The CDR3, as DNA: TGTGCCAGCAGCCCCCGTACGGCCGGGGAGCTGTTTTTT.

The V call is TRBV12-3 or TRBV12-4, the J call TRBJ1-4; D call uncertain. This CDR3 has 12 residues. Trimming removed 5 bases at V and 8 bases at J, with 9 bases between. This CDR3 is CASSPVVEKLFF. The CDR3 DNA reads TGTGCCAGCAGTCCCGTCGTAGAAAAACTGTTTTTT.

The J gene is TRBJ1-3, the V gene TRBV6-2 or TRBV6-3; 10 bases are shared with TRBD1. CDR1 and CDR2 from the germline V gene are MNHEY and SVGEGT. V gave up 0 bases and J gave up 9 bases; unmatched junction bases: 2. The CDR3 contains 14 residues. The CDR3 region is CASSYSGTGATIYF. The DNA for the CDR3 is TGTGCCAGCAGTTACTCCGGGACAGGGGCCACCATATATTTT.

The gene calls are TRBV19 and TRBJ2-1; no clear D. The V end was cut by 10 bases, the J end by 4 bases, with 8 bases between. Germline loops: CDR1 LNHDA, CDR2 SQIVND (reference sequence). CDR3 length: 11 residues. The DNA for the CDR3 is TGTGCCACCCTAGAGTACAATGAGCAGTTCTTC. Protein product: CATLEYNEQFF.

CDR3 in DNA: TGTGCCACCAGTCTCTCGGGCCTAGCGGATGATACGCAGTATTTT. The encoded protein is CATSLSGLADDTQYF. The chain uses TRBV24-1 and TRBJ2-3, with 7 nucleotides matching TRBD2. Germline V gene lookup returns CDR1 KGHDR and CDR2 SFDVKD. The V and J ends lost 6 bases and 6 bases, in that order; junction bases with no gene match: 11. This CDR3 region has 15 residues.

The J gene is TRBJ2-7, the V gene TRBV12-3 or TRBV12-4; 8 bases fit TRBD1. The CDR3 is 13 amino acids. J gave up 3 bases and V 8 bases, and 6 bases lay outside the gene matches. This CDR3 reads CASGTDRDYEQYF. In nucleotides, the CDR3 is TGTGCCAGCGGGACGGACAGGGACTACGAGCAGTACTTC.

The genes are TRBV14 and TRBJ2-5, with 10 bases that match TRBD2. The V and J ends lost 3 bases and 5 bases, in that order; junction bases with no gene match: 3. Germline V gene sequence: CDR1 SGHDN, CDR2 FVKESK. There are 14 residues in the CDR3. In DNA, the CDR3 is TGTGCCAGCAGCCAGCCTAGCGGGAGCGAGACCCAGTACTTC. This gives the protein CASSQPSGSETQYF.

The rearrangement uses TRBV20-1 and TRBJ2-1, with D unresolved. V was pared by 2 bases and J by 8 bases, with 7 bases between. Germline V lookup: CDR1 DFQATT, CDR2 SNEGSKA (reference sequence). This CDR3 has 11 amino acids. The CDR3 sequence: CSARQSYEQFF. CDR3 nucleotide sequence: TGCAGTGCTAGACAAAGCTATGAGCAGTTCTTC.

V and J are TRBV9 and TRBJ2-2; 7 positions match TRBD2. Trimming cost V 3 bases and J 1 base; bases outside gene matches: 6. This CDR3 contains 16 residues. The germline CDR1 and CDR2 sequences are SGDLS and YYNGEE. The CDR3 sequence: CASSGLADLNTGELFF. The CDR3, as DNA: TGTGCCAGCAGCGGCCTAGCGGACCTGAACACCGGGGAGCTGTTTTTT.

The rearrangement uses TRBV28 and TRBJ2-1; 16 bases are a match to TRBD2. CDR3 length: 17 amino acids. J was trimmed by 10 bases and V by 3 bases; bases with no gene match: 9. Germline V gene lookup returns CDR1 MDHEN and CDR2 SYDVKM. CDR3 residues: CASSLGTSGRVLGEQFF. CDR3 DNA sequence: TGTGCCAGCAGTTTGGGGACTAGCGGGAGGGTATTGGGCGAGCAGTTCTTC.

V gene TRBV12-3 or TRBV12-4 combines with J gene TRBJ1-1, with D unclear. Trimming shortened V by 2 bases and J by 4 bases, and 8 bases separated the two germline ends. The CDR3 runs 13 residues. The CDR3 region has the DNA TGTGCCAGCAGTTTACTGGGTACCACTGAAGCTTTCTTT. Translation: CASSLLGTTEAFF.

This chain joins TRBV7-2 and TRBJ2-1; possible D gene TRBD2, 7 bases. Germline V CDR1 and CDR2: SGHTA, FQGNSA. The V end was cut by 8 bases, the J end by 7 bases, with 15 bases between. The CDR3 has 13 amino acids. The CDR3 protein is CASGRGAPNEQFF. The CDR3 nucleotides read TGTGCCAGCGGCCGGGGGGCGCCTAATGAGCAGTTCTTC.